The 32 T cell receptor beta chains listed next were all sequenced from one sample in a study of CD8+CD57+ T cells in acquired aplastic anemia. CD8+CD57+ cell expansion, shown by flow cytometry, had occurred in the patients selected for sequencing. Template material for TCR beta VDJ and CDR3 profiling consisted of genomic DNA. TCRdb passed the reads through MiXCR, listing each CDR3 protein once. In the table there are about 200,000 distinct CDR3 sequences, roughly two thirds of which are singletons. What was sequenced was sorted CD4+, CD8+, or CD8+CD57+ T cells (not recorded which) from PBMCs. The receptors were gathered from a human donor with aplastic anemia.

The genes are TRBV7-9 and TRBJ1-5; 8 bases line up with TRBD1. The V and J ends lost 1 base and 3 bases, in that order; junction bases with no gene match: 5. The germline CDR1 and CDR2 sequences are SEHNR and FQNEAQ (reference sequence). The CDR3 totals 16 residues. For the CDR3, the DNA is TGTGCCAGCAGCTTAGGCGGACAGGGACTCAATCAGCCCCAGCATTTT. It specifies CASSLGGQGLNQPQHF.

There are many counts of this clonotype. The V gene is TRBV5-1, the J gene TRBJ2-7; D gene uncertain. Germline V lookup: CDR1 SGHRS, CDR2 YFSETQ. The CDR3 spans 13 residues. V lost 4 bases to trimming and J lost 5 bases, with 13 bases between them. CDR3 coding DNA: TGCGCCAGCAGCCTTGGACCTACACACGAGCAGTACTTC. Translation gives CASSLGPTHEQYF.

The chain employs TRBV2 and TRBJ2-6; D is undetermined. The CDR3 is 15 residues long. In germline, CDR1 is SNHLY, CDR2 FYNNEI. Trimming removed 4 bases from V and 2 bases from J, with 9 bases in between. The CDR3 DNA reads TGTGCCAGCAGTGGGCAAAGGACTGGGGCCAACGTCCTGACTTTC. Its protein product is CASSGQRTGANVLTF.

This clonotype has a single count. V and J are TRBV19 and TRBJ1-6; D gene unclear. The germline V gene has CDR1 LNHDA and CDR2 SQIVND (reference sequence). Trimming took off 3 bases at V and 4 bases at J, with 10 bases between the two ends. This CDR3 contains 15 residues. This CDR3 is CASSIGREYNSPLHF. CDR3 DNA: TGTGCCAGTAGTATCGGCCGGGAGTATAATTCACCCCTCCACTTT.

The J gene is TRBJ2-7, the V gene TRBV7-6; 12 bases agree with TRBD2. CDR1 is SGHVS and CDR2 is FNYEAQ in the germline V gene. The V and J ends lost 4 bases and 5 bases, in that order; junction bases with no gene match: 6. The CDR3 runs to 15 residues. The CDR3, as DNA: TGTGCCAGCAGCTGGGGGACTAGCGGGCTCGACGAGCAGTACTTC. It codes for CASSWGTSGLDEQYF.

This clonotype came up many times. The J gene is TRBJ1-1, the V gene TRBV12-3 or TRBV12-4; D is uncertain. Trimming stripped 1 base from V and 5 bases from J, with 5 bases between. The CDR3 loop spans 12 amino acids. DNA of the CDR3: TGTGCCAGCAGTTTAGGGAGGACTGAAGCTTTCTTT. It encodes CASSLGRTEAFF.

This clonotype showed up just a few times. This rearrangement joins TRBV28 to TRBJ1-2; D is uncertain. CDR1 and CDR2 (germline): MDHEN, SYDVKM. With 3 bases removed from V and 4 bases from J, the gap between germline ends came to 18 bases. CDR3 length equals 16 residues. The CDR3 loop is CASSFGGREVGYGYTF. The CDR3 nucleotides are TGTGCCAGCAGTTTTGGAGGAAGGGAAGTAGGCTATGGCTACACCTTC.

The rearrangement uses TRBV29-1 and TRBJ1-2; D ambiguous. The germline CDR1 and CDR2 sequences are SQVTM and ANQGSEA. V lost 5 bases to trimming and J lost 0 bases, with 4 bases between them. CDR3 length: 11 residues. The CDR3 DNA reads TGCAGCGTTAGCTCTAACTATGGCTACACCTTC. It encodes CSVSSNYGYTF.

The chain joins TRBV24-1 to TRBJ2-7; either TRBD1 or TRBD2 may fit D (5 bases each). Germline V lookup: CDR1 KGHDR, CDR2 SFDVKD. The CDR3 runs to 13 residues. V lost 4 bases, J lost 5 bases, and 11 bases lay in between. This CDR3 reads CATSEIRDHEQYF. In DNA form, the CDR3 reads TGTGCCACCAGTGAGATCAGGGACCACGAGCAGTACTTC.

J is TRBJ1-2 and V is TRBV14; D is perhaps TRBD1 (6 bases). Per the germline V gene, CDR1 is SGHDN and CDR2 is FVKESK. The ends were cut back, 4 bases at V and 6 bases at J, with 18 bases in the middle. This CDR3 comprises 15 residues. CDR3 bases: TGTGCCAGCAGCCTTCGCTATGGGGGCGGGGATGGCTACACCTTC. Translating it yields CASSLRYGGGDGYTF.

The CDR3, as DNA: TGCAGTGCTAGCGCCGGACAGCTAAGCACAGATACGCAGTATTTT. It translates to CSASAGQLSTDTQYF. The chain couples TRBV20-1 to TRBJ2-3, with D possibly matching TRBD1 (6 bases). Germline CDR1 reads DFQATT; CDR2 reads SNEGSKA (reference sequence). Trimming cost V 3 bases and J 0 bases, with 13 bases left between them. The CDR3 totals 15 residues.

This chain connects TRBV5-1 to TRBJ1-2, with 10 bases identical to TRBD1. Germline assignment: CDR1 SGHRS and CDR2 YFSETQ. The CDR3 covers 15 residues. V lost 2 bases and J lost 3; bases outside the gene matches: 4. CDR3 in amino acids: CASSLGQGVYYGYTF. The CDR3 coding sequence is TGCGCCAGCAGCTTAGGACAGGGGGTTTACTATGGCTACACCTTC.

V gene TRBV7-9 combines with J gene TRBJ2-2; weak D call: TRBD2 (6 bases). Germline CDR1 reads SEHNR; CDR2 reads FQNEAQ (reference sequence). With 5 bases removed from V and 6 bases from J, the gap between germline ends came to 37 bases. The CDR3 has 22 residues. The CDR3 is CASSATLLTIEQGLANAGELFF. The CDR3 DNA is TGTGCCAGCAGCGCCACCCTTTTAACTATCGAGCAGGGACTTGCTAACGCCGGGGAGCTGTTTTTT.

This clonotype appeared a single time. The chain joins TRBV7-2 to TRBJ1-5; D unclear. The CDR3 has 16 residues. V was clipped by 7 bases and J by 3 bases, with 19 bases between them. The germline V gene has CDR1 SGHTA and CDR2 FQGNSA. The CDR3 reads CASTSSGRHDNQPQHF. The CDR3 region has the DNA TGTGCCAGCACCTCTAGCGGCAGGCACGACAATCAGCCCCAGCATTTT.

This rearrangement joins TRBV20-1 to TRBJ1-1, with D unresolved. The V and J ends lost 2 bases and 0 bases respectively, with 10 bases between them. The CDR3 extends over 14 amino acids. CDR1 DFQATT and CDR2 SNEGSKA come from the germline V gene (reference sequence). CDR3 nucleotides: TGCAGTGCTAGAAGTGAGATCCTGAACACTGAAGCTTTCTTT. Translated, it gives CSARSEILNTEAFF.

This clonotype was counted a few times. The gene calls are TRBV7-9 and TRBJ2-1; 9 positions agree with TRBD1. The CDR3 runs to 13 residues. Germline loops: CDR1 SEHNR, CDR2 FQNEAQ (reference sequence). J lost 9 bases, V lost 7 bases, and 7 bases had no gene match. The CDR3 here is CASTGQGQSEQFF. DNA for the CDR3: TGTGCCAGCACCGGACAGGGGCAAAGTGAGCAGTTCTTC.

This rearrangement joins TRBV7-9 to TRBJ2-7, with D perhaps matching TRBD1 or TRBD2 (5 bases each). V was pared by 2 bases and J by 6 bases, with 8 bases between. Germline CDR1 reads SEHNR; CDR2 reads FQNEAQ (reference sequence). The CDR3 is made up of 12 amino acids. The CDR3 here is CASSLSGPEQYF. The CDR3 DNA reads TGTGCCAGCAGCTTATCGGGGCCCGAGCAGTACTTC.

CDR3 sequence: CASTFSREADTQYF. In nucleotides, the CDR3 is TGTGCCAGCACTTTCTCCAGGGAGGCAGATACGCAGTATTTT. The chain has TRBV25-1 and TRBJ2-3; the D gene is possibly TRBD2 (6 bases). The CDR3 loop spans 14 amino acids. Trimming stripped 7 bases from V and 4 bases from J, with 15 bases between. The V gene's germline CDR1 is MGHDK and CDR2 SYGVNS. Full variable domain (remainder filled in from reference TRBV25-1 and TRBJ2-3): EADIYQTPRYLVIGTGKKITLECSQTMGHDKMYWYQQDPGMELHLIHYSYGVNSTEKGDLSSESTVSRIRTEHFPLTLESARPSHTSQYLCASTFSREADTQYFGPGTRLTVL.

This clonotype was seen a few times. The chain couples TRBV7-8 to TRBJ2-7, with a tentative D call TRBD2 (6 bases). The CDR3 runs 15 residues. Looked up from germline, CDR1 is SGHVS and CDR2 is FQNEAQ. Trimming removed 2 bases at V and 2 bases at J, with 13 bases between. CDR3 nucleotide sequence: TGTGCCAGCAGCTTACGACTAGGCAGCCCCTACGAGCAGTACTTC. Its protein product is CASSLRLGSPYEQYF.

The chain employs TRBV10-3 and TRBJ1-1; D is perhaps TRBD1 (5 bases). The CDR3 is made up of 12 amino acids. Deletions cut 4 bases from V and 11 bases from J, with 14 bases between. CDR1 and CDR2 from the germline V gene are ENHRY and SYGVKD. The CDR3 loop reads CAISVNAGFAFF. CDR3 DNA sequence: TGTGCCATCAGTGTTAATGCAGGGTTTGCTTTCTTT.

V is TRBV25-1 and J is TRBJ2-7; no definite D call. The V end lost 3 bases, the J end lost 9 bases, and 12 bases lay between the germline ends. The V gene's germline CDR1 is MGHDK and CDR2 SYGVNS. The CDR3 spans 12 residues. CDR3 in amino acids: CASSDSQLGQYF. CDR3 nucleotides: TGTGCCAGCAGTGACTCACAATTAGGGCAGTACTTC.

As to this clonotype: The junction departs from germline at one end; a sequencing error may be responsible. The V and J genes are TRBV9 and TRBJ2-3, with D perhaps TRBD2 (5 bases). CDR1 is SGDLS, CDR2 YYNGEE, per germline. This CDR3 has 14 amino acids. CDR3 bases: TGTGTCAGCAGCGTAGGTGGGAGTACAGATACGCAGTATTTT. Translating gives CVSSVGGSTDTQYF.

This clonotype was recorded a few times. This sequence joins TRBV15 and TRBJ1-5; D uncertain. V was pared by 4 bases and J by 7 bases, with 8 bases between. CDR1 and CDR2 from the germline V gene are LNHNV and YYDKDF (reference sequence). This CDR3 is 12 amino acids long. The CDR3 DNA reads TGTGCCACCAGCATATTGGCGCAGCCCCAGCATTTT. This sequence encodes CATSILAQPQHF.

This chain's CDR3 is CASSLSPRQDRPKTLGSNQPQHF. Here the CDR3 DNA reads TGTGCCAGCAGCTTATCGCCGAGGCAAGACCGTCCCAAAACCTTAGGGAGCAATCAGCCCCAGCATTTT. The J gene is TRBJ1-5, the V gene TRBV7-3; D uncertain. This CDR3 region has 23 residues. Germline-derived CDR1 and CDR2 are SGHTA and FQGTGA. V gave up 2 bases and J gave up 1 base, with 33 bases separating them.

V gene TRBV29-1 combines with J gene TRBJ2-1; D unclear. Trimming took 5 bases from V and 7 from J, leaving 6 bases between them. The CDR3 has 10 residues. Germline assignment: CDR1 SQVTM and CDR2 ANQGSEA. The CDR3 DNA reads TGCAGCGTTTGGGATAATGAGCAGTTCTTC. Translation: CSVWDNEQFF.

The V gene is TRBV10-3, the J gene TRBJ2-2; tentative D call: TRBD1 (6 bases). The V end lost 3 bases, the J end lost 2 bases, and 10 bases lay between the germline ends. Germline assignment: CDR1 ENHRY and CDR2 SYGVKD. The CDR3 spans 15 residues. Here the CDR3 reads CAISDGQKNTGELFF. In DNA form, the CDR3 reads TGTGCCATCAGTGATGGACAGAAAAACACCGGGGAGCTGTTTTTT.

The CDR3 sequence: CASSAQLFDETQYF. CDR3 bases: TGCGCCAGCAGCGCACAGTTGTTTGACGAGACCCAGTACTTC. The chain uses TRBV5-1 and TRBJ2-5; D gene uncertain. The CDR3 spans 14 residues. V lost 4 bases to trimming and J lost 5 bases, with 15 bases between them. The germline CDR1 and CDR2 sequences are SGHRS and YFSETQ.

This clonotype was observed a few times. V and J are TRBV7-9 and TRBJ2-5; D tentatively fits TRBD1 or TRBD2 (5 bases each). Germline loops: CDR1 SEHNR, CDR2 FQNEAQ (reference sequence). Trimming pared 1 base from V and 1 base from J, leaving 13 bases between. The CDR3 is made up of 16 amino acids. The CDR3 region has the DNA TGTGCCAGCAGCTTAGGAGACAGAGGGCTCCAAGAGACCCAGTACTTC. It translates to CASSLGDRGLQETQYF. The complete variable domain, with remaining parts taken from reference TRBV7-9 and TRBJ2-5, reads DTGVSQNPRHKITKRGQNVTFRCDPISEHNRLYWYRQTLGQGPEFLTYFQNEAQLEKSRLLSDRFSAERPKGSFSTLEIQRTEQGDSAMYLCASSLGDRGLQETQYFGPGTRLLVL.

The chain joins TRBV20-1 to TRBJ2-3; TRBD2 aligns across 13 bases. The V segment lost 5 bases and the J segment 4 bases; nucleotides outside the gene matches: 3. Germline CDR1 reads DFQATT; CDR2 reads SNEGSKA (reference sequence). This CDR3 spans 14 amino acids. Written as DNA, the CDR3 is TGCAGTGCTGCCGGGACTAGCGGGGCAGATACGCAGTATTTT. As protein: CSAAGTSGADTQYF.

There are many counts of this clonotype. The chain links TRBV12-3 or TRBV12-4 to TRBJ2-7; D perhaps matches TRBD2 (7 bases). V gave up 3 bases and J gave up 3 bases, with 18 bases separating them. This CDR3 spans 16 amino acids. CDR3 in DNA: TGTGCCAGCAGTTTTCCGGGGGGAAGACAGGACTACGAGCAGTACTTC. Its protein product is CASSFPGGRQDYEQYF.

This clonotype has more than one count but fewer than ten. The genes are TRBV10-3 and TRBJ1-1, with a possible D match to TRBD1 (5 bases). Germline V CDR1 and CDR2: ENHRY, SYGVKD. Trimming shortened V by 4 bases and J by 3 bases, and 18 bases separated the two germline ends. CDR3 length equals 16 residues. This CDR3 is CAISGRDGAGDTEAFF. The CDR3 DNA sequence: TGTGCCATCAGTGGAAGGGACGGAGCCGGGGACACTGAAGCTTTCTTT.

V usage is TRBV7-9 and J usage is TRBJ1-2; D remains unclear. Trimming removed 2 bases at V and 4 bases at J, with 14 bases between. CDR1 SEHNR and CDR2 FQNEAQ come from the germline V gene (reference sequence). CDR3 length equals 15 residues. The CDR3 spells CASSLSSQALYGYTF. CDR3 DNA: TGTGCCAGCAGCTTAAGCTCTCAGGCCCTCTATGGCTACACCTTC.